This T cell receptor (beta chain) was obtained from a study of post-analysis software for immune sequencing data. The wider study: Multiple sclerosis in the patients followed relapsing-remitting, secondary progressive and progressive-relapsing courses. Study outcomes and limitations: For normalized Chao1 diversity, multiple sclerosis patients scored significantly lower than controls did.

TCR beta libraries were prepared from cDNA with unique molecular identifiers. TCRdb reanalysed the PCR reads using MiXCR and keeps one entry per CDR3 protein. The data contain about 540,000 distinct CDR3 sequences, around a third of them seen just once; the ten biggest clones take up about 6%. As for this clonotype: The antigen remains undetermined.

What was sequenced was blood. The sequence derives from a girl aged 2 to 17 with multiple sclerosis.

CDR3 nucleotides: TGTGCCAGCCAAATAGACAAAAACAATGAGCAGTTCTTC. Protein: CASQIDKNNEQFF. The chain has TRBV18 and TRBJ2-1, with D unresolved. CDR1 is KGHSH, CDR2 LQKENI, per germline. Trimming left V 8 bases short and J 5 bases short, with 13 bases between. CDR3 length equals 13 residues.